The 24 T cell receptor beta chains listed next were all sequenced from one sample in a study of blood T cell repertoires in COVID-19. Data came from immunoSEQ multiplex PCR; TCRdb stores just in-frame clones and leaves some out. The table records approximately 77,000 clones, roughly 85% of them present only once. Source material: peripheral blood. The receptors shown here come from a man aged 45-60 years with COVID-19, enrolled during active disease.

The CDR3 loop reads CASRGDSNSPLHF. The CDR3 DNA sequence: TGTGCCAGCAGGGGGGACAGTAATTCACCCCTCCACTTT. This chain links TRBV28 with TRBJ1-6; 7 bases are a match to TRBD1. The CDR3 length is 13 residues. The junction had 2 bases not matched to a gene; V was cut back by 6 bases and J by 6 bases. Per germline, CDR1 MDHEN and CDR2 SYDVKM.

The V and J genes are TRBV28 and TRBJ1-5; no clear D gene. This CDR3 region has 13 residues. Germline lookup yields CDR1 MDHEN and CDR2 SYDVKM. V lost 5 bases to trimming and J lost 3 bases, with 8 bases between them. The CDR3 DNA reads TGTGCCAGCAGTACAGAGACCAATCAGCCCCAGCATTTT. Translated, it gives CASSTETNQPQHF.

The J gene is TRBJ2-3, the V gene TRBV6-4; TRBD2 aligns across 7 bases. Germline V gene sequence: CDR1 MRHNA, CDR2 SNTAGT. V lost 6 bases to trimming and J lost 3 bases; unmatched junction nucleotides: 6. The CDR3 has 14 amino acids. DNA for the CDR3: TGTGCCAGCAGCCCGGGAGGAGGTACAGATACGCAGTATTTT. Its translation is CASSPGGGTDTQYF.

The chain carries TRBV11-3 and TRBJ2-3; 7 bases map to TRBD1. CDR1 is SGHNT, CDR2 YENEEA, per germline. V shed 5 bases and J 2 bases; nucleotides not matched to a gene: 7. This CDR3 is 15 amino acids long. CDR3 amino acids: CASSKGAAITDTQYF. In nucleotides, the CDR3 is TGTGCCAGCAGCAAGGGGGCCGCTATCACAGATACGCAGTATTTT.

This rearrangement joins TRBV7-9 to TRBJ2-2; TRBD2 matches at 11 bases. Per the germline V gene, CDR1 is SEHNR and CDR2 is FQNEAQ (reference sequence). The V segment lost 0 bases and the J segment 4 bases; nucleotides outside the gene matches: 4. CDR3 length: 17 amino acids. The DNA for the CDR3 is TGTGCCAGCAGCTTAGCGCGGGGGACTAGCGGCACCGGGGAGCTGTTTTTT. Its protein is CASSLARGTSGTGELFF. Supplemented by reference TRBV7-9 and TRBJ2-2, the full variable domain reads DTGVSQNPRHKITKRGQNVTFRCDPISEHNRLYWYRQTLGQGPEFLTYFQNEAQLEKSRLLSDRFSAERPKGSFSTLEIQRTEQGDSAMYLCASSLARGTSGTGELFFGEGSRLTVL.

This clone was found once. This chain uses TRBV5-4 with TRBJ1-1; 7 bases map to TRBD1. V lost 0 bases to trimming and J lost 4 bases; unmatched junction nucleotides: 3. The CDR3 extends over 14 amino acids. CDR1 is SGHNT, CDR2 YYREEE, per germline (reference sequence). The CDR3 loop reads CASSLEGGFTEAFF. The CDR3 DNA follows: TGTGCCAGCAGCTTGGAAGGGGGCTTCACTGAAGCTTTCTTT. The complete variable domain, with remaining parts taken from reference TRBV5-4 and TRBJ1-1, reads ETGVTQSPTHLIKTRGQQVTLRCSSQSGHNTVSWYQQALGQGPQFIFQYYREEENGRGNFPPRFSGLQFPNYSSELNVNALELDDSALYLCASSLEGGFTEAFFGQGTRLTVV.

In regard to this clone: A junction boundary mismatches the germline segment, possibly from a read error. V gene TRBV19 combines with J gene TRBJ2-1; 8 nucleotides line up with TRBD2. The CDR3 loop spans 15 amino acids. Germline values: CDR1 LNHDA, CDR2 SQIVND (reference sequence). As DNA, the CDR3 is TGTGCCAGTACGTCGTTGAAGGCGGGAGGCCCAAATCCGCTCTTC. Its translation: CASTSLKAGGPNPLF.

A single count supports this clone. The chain employs TRBV19 and TRBJ2-5; 9 bases match TRBD1. In germline, CDR1 is LNHDA, CDR2 SQIVND (reference sequence). Trimming at V came to 1 base and at J to 5 bases, leaving 8 bases not matched to a gene. The CDR3 runs to 16 residues. The CDR3 protein is CASSIALGQGGETQYF. The CDR3 DNA sequence: TGTGCCAGTAGTATAGCCCTGGGACAGGGAGGGGAGACCCAGTACTTC.

J is TRBJ2-2 and V is TRBV2; 8 bases line up with TRBD2. Germline loops: CDR1 SNHLY, CDR2 FYNNEI. V lost 9 bases and J lost 0; bases outside the gene matches: 3. The CDR3 covers 14 residues. CDR3 DNA: TGTGCCAGTAAGCGGGGGACGAACACCGGGGAGCTGTTTTTT. Translating it yields CASKRGTNTGELFF.

The chain couples TRBV5-1 to TRBJ1-2; D perhaps matches TRBD1 (5 bases). CDR1 and CDR2 (germline): SGHRS, YFSETQ. The CDR3 contains 16 residues. Between the trimmed V and J ends, which lost 0 bases and 6 bases, there was a span of 18 bases. CDR3 bases: TGCGCCAGCAGCTTGGCCAGGGCCTCCGGGTCGAATGGCTACACCTTC. Translating it yields CASSLARASGSNGYTF.

This chain joins TRBV3-1 (or the pseudogene TRBV3-2) and TRBJ1-2, with a tentative D call TRBD1 (5 bases). CDR1 and CDR2 from the germline V gene are LGHDT and YNNKEL (reference sequence). This CDR3 is built from 15 residues. The germline V and J ends were trimmed by 4 bases and 4 bases, with 16 bases remaining between them. The CDR3 reads CASSPLRTNLYGYTF. CDR3 in DNA: TGTGCCAGCAGCCCCCTCCGGACAAATCTCTATGGCTACACCTTC.

The chain combines TRBV30 with TRBJ2-7; tentative D call: TRBD2 (5 bases). CDR3 length: 11 amino acids. The V end lost 5 bases, the J end lost 6 bases, and 11 bases lay between the germline ends. Germline V gives CDR1 GTSNPN, CDR2 SVGIG (reference sequence). In DNA, the CDR3 is TGTGCCTGGGCTCTAGCAGGCGAGCAGTACTTC. This gives the protein CAWALAGEQYF. The variable domain in full, completed from reference TRBV30 and TRBJ2-7, reads SQTIHQWPATLVQPVGSPLSLECTVEGTSNPNLYWYRQAAGRGLQLLFYSVGIGQISSEVPQNLSASRPQDRQFILSSKKLLLSDSGFYLCAWALAGEQYFGPGTRLTVT.

The chain recombines TRBV19 with TRBJ2-1; the match to TRBD2 covers 8 bases. Germline CDR1 and CDR2: LNHDA and SQIVND (reference sequence). The trim removed 5 bases at V and 8 bases at J, leaving 8 bases unmatched. The CDR3 consists of 14 residues. Here the CDR3 reads CASSLGLAGDEQFF. CDR3 in DNA: TGTGCCAGTAGTCTCGGACTAGCAGGAGATGAGCAGTTCTTC.

This clone has just a few counts. The chain employs TRBV6-4 and TRBJ2-1; the match to TRBD2 covers 12 bases. The CDR3 is made up of 15 amino acids. Germline V CDR1 and CDR2: MRHNA, SNTAGT. After removal of 3 bases from V and 5 bases from J, the junction contained 2 bases not matched to a gene. The CDR3 here is CASSETSGGNNEQFF. The CDR3 DNA reads as TGTGCCAGCAGTGAAACTAGCGGGGGGAACAATGAGCAGTTCTTC.

As for this clone: Since no conserved phenylalanine or tryptophan closes the CDR3, a read error is the likely cause. It is unclear where the CDR3 begins or ends on the DNA, so no DNA is shown, and the CDR3 is as TCRdb lists it. This chain connects TRBV21-1 to TRBJ1-4. TRBV21-1 is an annotated pseudogene. With termini counted, the CDR3 has 8 amino acids. The CDR3 loop is CASSKLPV.

The V call is TRBV5-1, the J call TRBJ2-7, with 10 bases lining up with TRBD2. The V gene end was trimmed by 4 bases and the J gene end by 2 bases; junction bases not matched to a gene: 6. This CDR3 is built from 15 residues. The germline V gene has CDR1 SGHRS and CDR2 YFSETQ. The CDR3 reads CASSTLAGGAYEQYF. CDR3 coding DNA: TGCGCCAGCAGCACGTTAGCGGGAGGCGCCTACGAGCAGTACTTC.

This clone appeared a few times. The chain couples TRBV27 to TRBJ1-4; D is ambiguous. This CDR3 spans 15 amino acids. Per germline, CDR1 MNHEY and CDR2 SMNVEV (reference sequence). The ends were cut back, 5 bases at V and 10 bases at J, with 20 bases in the middle. CDR3 in amino acids: CASSARFDLSGKLFF. CDR3 sequence (DNA): TGTGCCAGCAGTGCGAGGTTTGACCTTTCCGGAAAACTGTTTTTT. Full variable domain (remainder filled in from reference TRBV27 and TRBJ1-4): EAQVTQNPRYLITVTGKKLTVTCSQNMNHEYMSWYRQDPGLGLRQIYYSMNVEVTDKGDVPEGYKVSRKEKRNFPLILESPSPNQTSLYFCASSARFDLSGKLFFGSGTQLSVL.

Only a few counts were recorded for this clone. The chain is built from TRBV11-2 and TRBJ1-1; 7 bases fit TRBD1. There are 13 residues in the CDR3. The J segment lost 6 bases and the V segment lost 6 bases, leaving 7 bases of the junction unmatched. Per germline, CDR1 SGHAT and CDR2 FQNNGV. The CDR3 spells CASSDGTAAEAFF. As DNA, the CDR3 is TGTGCCAGCAGTGACGGGACAGCCGCTGAAGCTTTCTTT. The entire variable domain, with the rest obtained from reference TRBV11-2 and TRBJ1-1, is as follows: EAGVAQSPRYKIIEKRQSVAFWCNPISGHATLYWYQQILGQGPKLLIQFQNNGVVDDSQLPKDRFSAERLKGVDSTLKIQPAKLEDSAVYLCASSDGTAAEAFFGQGTRLTVV.

The rearrangement joins TRBV20-1 to TRBJ2-5; maybe TRBD2 (5 bases). V dropped 7 bases and J dropped 5 bases, with 11 bases sitting between them. There are 11 residues in the CDR3. Per germline, CDR1 DFQATT and CDR2 SNEGSKA (reference sequence). This chain's CDR3 is CSVKDWETQYF. Here the CDR3 DNA reads TGCAGTGTTAAGGACTGGGAGACCCAGTACTTC.

This clone came up once. This chain connects TRBV30 to TRBJ1-2; D is perhaps TRBD1 (5 bases). The germline gives CDR1 GTSNPN, CDR2 SVGIG (reference sequence). Trimming cost V 2 bases and J 6 bases, with 19 bases left between them. This CDR3 region has 15 residues. The CDR3 reads CAWSSATAPRDGYTF. CDR3 nucleotides: TGTGCCTGGAGTTCCGCGACAGCACCTAGAGATGGCTACACCTTC.

The chain combines TRBV28 with TRBJ2-3; TRBD2 agrees at 10 bases. Germline V gene data show CDR1 as MDHEN and CDR2 as SYDVKM. J gave up 0 bases and V 9 bases, and 6 bases lay outside the gene matches. The CDR3 contains 15 residues. The CDR3 reads CASTSGMASTDTQYF. CDR3 in DNA: TGTGCCAGTACTAGCGGGATGGCGAGCACAGATACGCAGTATTTT.

This chain joins TRBV5-1 and TRBJ2-3, with TRBD1 identical over 7 bases. The CDR3 runs 15 residues. V lost 1 base to trimming and J lost 3 bases; unmatched junction nucleotides: 5. Germline CDR1 reads SGHRS; CDR2 reads YFSETQ. For the CDR3, the DNA is TGCGCCAGCAGCTTGATGGCAGGGGGTACAGATACGCAGTATTTT. This codes for CASSLMAGGTDTQYF.

This clone was observed a handful of times. This chain uses TRBV3-1 (or the pseudogene TRBV3-2) with TRBJ1-5; D is perhaps TRBD1 (6 bases). The germline gives CDR1 LGHDT, CDR2 YNNKEL (reference sequence). Trimming left V 1 base short and J 9 bases short, with 10 bases between. CDR3 length equals 13 residues. The CDR3 sequence: CASSQVGAWPQHF. The CDR3 DNA reads as TGTGCCAGCAGCCAAGTGGGGGCGTGGCCCCAGCATTTT.

The chain combines TRBV7-9 with TRBJ2-7; TRBD2 matches at 9 bases. Trimming at V came to 0 bases and at J to 5 bases, leaving 2 bases not matched to a gene. The CDR3 covers 14 residues. Looked up from germline, CDR1 is SEHNR and CDR2 is FQNEAQ (reference sequence). The chain's CDR3 is CASSLASGRNEQYF. The DNA for the CDR3 is TGTGCCAGCAGCTTAGCGAGCGGGAGGAACGAGCAGTACTTC.